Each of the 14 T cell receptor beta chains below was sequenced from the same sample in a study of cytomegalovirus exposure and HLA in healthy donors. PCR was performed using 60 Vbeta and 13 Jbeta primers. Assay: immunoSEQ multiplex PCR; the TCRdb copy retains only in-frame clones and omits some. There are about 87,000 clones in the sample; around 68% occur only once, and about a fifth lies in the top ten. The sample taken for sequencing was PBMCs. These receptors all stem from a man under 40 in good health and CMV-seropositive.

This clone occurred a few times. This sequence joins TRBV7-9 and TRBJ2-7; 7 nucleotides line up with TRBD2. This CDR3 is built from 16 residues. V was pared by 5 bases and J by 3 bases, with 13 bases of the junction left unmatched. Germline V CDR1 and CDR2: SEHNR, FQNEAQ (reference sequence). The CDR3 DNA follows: TGTGCCAGCAGCCCCCCCGGACTAGTGTCCTACTACGAGCAGTACTTC. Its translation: CASSPPGLVSYYEQYF.

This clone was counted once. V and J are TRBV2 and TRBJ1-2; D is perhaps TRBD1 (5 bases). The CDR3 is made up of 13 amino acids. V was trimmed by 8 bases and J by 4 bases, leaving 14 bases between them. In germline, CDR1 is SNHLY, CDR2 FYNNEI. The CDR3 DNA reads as TGTGCCAGCGAGGACGTAGGGGCCTATGGCTACACCTTC. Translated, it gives CASEDVGAYGYTF.

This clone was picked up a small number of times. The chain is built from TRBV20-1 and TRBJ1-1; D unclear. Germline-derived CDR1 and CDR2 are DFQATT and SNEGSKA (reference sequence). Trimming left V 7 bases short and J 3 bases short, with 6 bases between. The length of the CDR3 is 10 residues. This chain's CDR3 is CSVLDTEAFF. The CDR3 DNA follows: TGCAGTGTACTGGACACTGAAGCTTTCTTT.

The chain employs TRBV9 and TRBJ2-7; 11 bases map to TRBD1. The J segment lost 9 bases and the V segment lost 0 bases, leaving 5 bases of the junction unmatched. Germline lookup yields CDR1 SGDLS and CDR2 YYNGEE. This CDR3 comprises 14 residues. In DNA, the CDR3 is TGTGCCAGCAGCGTAGGGACAGGGGGCTATGGGCAGTACTTC. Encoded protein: CASSVGTGGYGQYF.

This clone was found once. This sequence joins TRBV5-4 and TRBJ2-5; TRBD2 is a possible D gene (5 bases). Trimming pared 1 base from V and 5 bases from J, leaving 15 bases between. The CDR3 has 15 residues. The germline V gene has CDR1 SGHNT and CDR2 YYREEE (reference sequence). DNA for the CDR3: TGTGCCAGCAGCTTGACCAACCCTGGCGGGGAGACCCAGTACTTC. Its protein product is CASSLTNPGGETQYF. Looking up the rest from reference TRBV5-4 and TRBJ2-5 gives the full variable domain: ETGVTQSPTHLIKTRGQQVTLRCSSQSGHNTVSWYQQALGQGPQFIFQYYREEENGRGNFPPRFSGLQFPNYSSELNVNALELDDSALYLCASSLTNPGGETQYFGPGTRLLVL.

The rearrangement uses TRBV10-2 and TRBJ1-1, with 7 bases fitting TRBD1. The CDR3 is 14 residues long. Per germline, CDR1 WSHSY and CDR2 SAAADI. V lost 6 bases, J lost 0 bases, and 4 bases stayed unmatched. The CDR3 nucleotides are TGCGCCAGCAGGAAGACAGGGATGAACACTGAAGCTTTCTTT. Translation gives CASRKTGMNTEAFF.

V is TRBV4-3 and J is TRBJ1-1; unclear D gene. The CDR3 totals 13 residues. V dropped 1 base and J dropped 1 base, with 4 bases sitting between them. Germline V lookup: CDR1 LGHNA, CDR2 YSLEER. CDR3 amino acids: CASSQVWNTEAFF. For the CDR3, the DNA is TGCGCCAGCAGCCAAGTATGGAACACTGAAGCTTTCTTT.

The CDR3 sequence: CASSQERGTEAFF. The DNA of the CDR3 is TGTGCCAGCAGCCAAGAGAGAGGCACTGAAGCTTTCTTT. The rearrangement uses TRBV4-2 and TRBJ1-1; D unclear. Trimming took 0 bases from V and 4 from J, leaving 6 bases between them. This CDR3 spans 13 amino acids. Germline CDR1 is LGHNA and CDR2 is YNFKEQ.

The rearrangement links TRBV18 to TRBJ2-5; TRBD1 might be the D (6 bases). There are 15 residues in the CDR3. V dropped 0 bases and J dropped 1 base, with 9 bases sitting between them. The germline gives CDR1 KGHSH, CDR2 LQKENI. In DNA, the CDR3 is TGTGCCAGCTCACCACCGGGACAAGTCCAAGAGACCCAGTACTTC. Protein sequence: CASSPPGQVQETQYF.

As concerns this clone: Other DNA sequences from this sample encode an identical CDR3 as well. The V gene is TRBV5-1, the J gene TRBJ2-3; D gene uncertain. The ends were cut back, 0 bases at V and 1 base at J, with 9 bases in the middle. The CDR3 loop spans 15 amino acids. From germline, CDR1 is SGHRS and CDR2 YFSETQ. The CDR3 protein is CASSLVASGTDTQYF. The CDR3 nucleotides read TGCGCCAGCAGCTTGGTGGCTTCTGGCACAGATACGCAGTATTTT. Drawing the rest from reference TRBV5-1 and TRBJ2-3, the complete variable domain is KAGVTQTPRYLIKTRGQQVTLSCSPISGHRSVSWYQQTPGQGLQFLFEYFSETQRNKGNFPGRFSGRQFSNSRSEMNVSTLELGDSALYLCASSLVASGTDTQYFGPGTRLTVL.

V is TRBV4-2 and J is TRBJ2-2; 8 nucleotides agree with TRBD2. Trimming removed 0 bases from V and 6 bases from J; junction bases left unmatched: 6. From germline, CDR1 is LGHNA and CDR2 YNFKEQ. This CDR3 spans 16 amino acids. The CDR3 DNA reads TGTGCCAGCAGCCAAGAACGGGGGGGGCTGCCCGGGGAGCTGTTTTTT. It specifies CASSQERGGLPGELFF.

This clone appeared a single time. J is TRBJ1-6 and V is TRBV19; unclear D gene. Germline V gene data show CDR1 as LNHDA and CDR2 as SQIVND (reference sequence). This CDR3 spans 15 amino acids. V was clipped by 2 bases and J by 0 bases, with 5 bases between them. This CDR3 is CASSIRVSYNSPLHF. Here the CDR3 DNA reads TGTGCCAGTAGTATACGAGTCTCCTATAATTCACCCCTCCACTTT.

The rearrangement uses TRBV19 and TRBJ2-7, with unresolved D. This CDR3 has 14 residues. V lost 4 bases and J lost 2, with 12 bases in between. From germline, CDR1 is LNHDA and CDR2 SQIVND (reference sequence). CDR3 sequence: CASSNPARTYEQYF. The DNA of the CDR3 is TGTGCCAGTAGTAATCCTGCCAGAACCTACGAGCAGTACTTC.

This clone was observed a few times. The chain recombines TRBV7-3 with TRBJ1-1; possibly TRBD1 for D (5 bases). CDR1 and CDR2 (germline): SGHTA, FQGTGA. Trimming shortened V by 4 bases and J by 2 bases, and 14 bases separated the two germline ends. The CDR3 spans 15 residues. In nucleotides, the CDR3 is TGTGCCAGCAGCTCATCCGACAGTCCAAACACTGAAGCTTTCTTT. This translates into CASSSSDSPNTEAFF. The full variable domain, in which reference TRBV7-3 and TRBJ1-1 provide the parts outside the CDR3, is GAGVSQTPSNKVTEKGKYVELRCDPISGHTALYWYRQSLGQGPEFLIYFQGTGAADDSGLPNDRFFAVRPEGSVSTLKIQRTERGDSAVYLCASSSSDSPNTEAFFGQGTRLTVV.